This T cell receptor beta chain emerged from a study of response to subunit inactivated influenza vaccine. Study conclusions and caveats: Authors suggested each seasonal influenza vaccination recruits few new T cells.

One entry per CDR3 protein results from TCRdb running MiXCR on the RT-PCR reads. The sample carries about 500,000 distinct CDR3 sequences, about 17% recorded once. A word on this clonotype: Its antigen remains unidentified.

The source is a man between 50 and 70 years old who received an inactivated influenza vaccine. This sample comprised CD4+ T cells sorted from PBMCs, obtained less than 30 months after vaccination.

CDR3 in amino acids: CSARVLVDRRVAKLFF. The CDR3 bases are TGCAGTGCTAGAGTTTTAGTGGACCGGAGAGTCGCAAAACTGTTTTTT. The chain has TRBV20-1 and TRBJ1-4; D is unclear. CDR3 length: 16 amino acids. The germline CDR1 and CDR2 sequences are DFQATT and SNEGSKA (reference sequence). V was cut by 1 base and J by 10 bases, with 22 bases left in between.